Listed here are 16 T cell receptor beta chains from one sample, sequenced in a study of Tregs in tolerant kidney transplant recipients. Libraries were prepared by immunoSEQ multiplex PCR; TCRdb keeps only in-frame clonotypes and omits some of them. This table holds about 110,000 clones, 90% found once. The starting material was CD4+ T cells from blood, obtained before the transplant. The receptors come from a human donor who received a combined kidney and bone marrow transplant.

The CDR3 region is CASSVEPRGTGNTIYF. CDR3 in DNA: TGTGCCAGCAGCGTAGAGCCCAGGGGGACTGGAAACACCATATATTTT. The chain links TRBV9 to TRBJ1-3; 7 nucleotides agree with TRBD1. The CDR3 covers 16 residues. Germline-derived CDR1 and CDR2 are SGDLS and YYNGEE. The V segment lost 0 bases and the J segment 2 bases; nucleotides outside the gene matches: 5.

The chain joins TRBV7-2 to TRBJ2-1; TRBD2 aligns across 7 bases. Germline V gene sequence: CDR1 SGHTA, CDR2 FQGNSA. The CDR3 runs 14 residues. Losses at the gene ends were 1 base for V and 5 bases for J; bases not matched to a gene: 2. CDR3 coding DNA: TGTGCCAGCAGCTTAGGGGGGAGGGACAATGAGCAGTTCTTC. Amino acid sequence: CASSLGGRDNEQFF. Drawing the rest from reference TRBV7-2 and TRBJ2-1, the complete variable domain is GAGVSQSPSNKVTEKGKDVELRCDPISGHTALYWYRQSLGQGLEFLIYFQGNSAPDKSGLPSDRFSAERTGGSVSTLTIQRTQQEDSAVYLCASSLGGRDNEQFFGPGTRLTVL.

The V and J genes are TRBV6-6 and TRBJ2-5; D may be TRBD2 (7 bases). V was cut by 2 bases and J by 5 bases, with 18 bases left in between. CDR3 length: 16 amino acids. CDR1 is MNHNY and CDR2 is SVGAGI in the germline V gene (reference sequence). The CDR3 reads CASSYVGGPVGETQYF. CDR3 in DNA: TGTGCCAGCAGTTACGTGGGGGGGCCAGTTGGGGAGACCCAGTACTTC.

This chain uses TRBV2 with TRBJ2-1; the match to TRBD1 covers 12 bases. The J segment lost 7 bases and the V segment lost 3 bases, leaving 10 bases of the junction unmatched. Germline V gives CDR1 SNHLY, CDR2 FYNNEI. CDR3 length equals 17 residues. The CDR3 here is CASSDEIGTGGINEQFF. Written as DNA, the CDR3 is TGTGCCAGCAGTGACGAGATCGGGACAGGGGGCATAAATGAGCAGTTCTTC.

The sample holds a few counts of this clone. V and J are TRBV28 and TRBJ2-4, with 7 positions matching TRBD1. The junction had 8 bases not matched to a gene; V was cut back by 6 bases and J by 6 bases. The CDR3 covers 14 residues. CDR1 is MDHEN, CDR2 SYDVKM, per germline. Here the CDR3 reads CASSLIGGGNIQYF. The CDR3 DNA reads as TGTGCCAGCAGCCTTATAGGGGGCGGAAACATTCAGTACTTC.

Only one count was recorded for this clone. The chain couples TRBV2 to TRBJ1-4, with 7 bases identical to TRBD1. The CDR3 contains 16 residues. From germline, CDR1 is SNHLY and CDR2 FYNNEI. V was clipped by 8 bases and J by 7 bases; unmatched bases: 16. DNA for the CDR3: TGTGCCAGCCGCCGAGGAGAGGGACAGCTTGGTGAAAAACTGTTTTTT. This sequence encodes CASRRGEGQLGEKLFF. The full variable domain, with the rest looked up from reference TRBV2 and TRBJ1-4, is EPEVTQTPSHQVTQMGQEVILRCVPISNHLYFYWYRQILGQKVEFLVSFYNNEISEKSEIFDDQFSVERPDGSNFTLKIRSTKLEDSAMYFCASRRGEGQLGEKLFFGSGTQLSVL.

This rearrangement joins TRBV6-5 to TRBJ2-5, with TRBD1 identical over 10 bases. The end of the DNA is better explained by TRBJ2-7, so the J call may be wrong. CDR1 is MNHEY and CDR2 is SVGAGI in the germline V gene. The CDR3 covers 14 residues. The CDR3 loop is CASSYSDRGAEQYF. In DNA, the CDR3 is TGTGCCAGCAGTTACTCGGACAGGGGGGCCGAGCAGTACTTC.

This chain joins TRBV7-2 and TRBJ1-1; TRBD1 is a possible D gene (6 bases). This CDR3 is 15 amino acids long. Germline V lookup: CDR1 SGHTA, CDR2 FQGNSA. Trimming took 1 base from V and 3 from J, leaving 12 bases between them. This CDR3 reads CASSLGLGHYTEAFF. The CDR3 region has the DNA TGTGCCAGCAGCTTAGGCCTGGGACACTACACTGAAGCTTTCTTT.

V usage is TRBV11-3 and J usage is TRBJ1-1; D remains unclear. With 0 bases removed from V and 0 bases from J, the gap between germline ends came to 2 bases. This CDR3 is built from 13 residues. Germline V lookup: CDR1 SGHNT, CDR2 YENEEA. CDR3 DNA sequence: TGTGCCAGCAGCTTAGACATGAACACTGAAGCTTTCTTT. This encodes CASSLDMNTEAFF.

This chain's CDR3 is CASSLVAGGVDTQYF. The CDR3 DNA reads as TGCGCCAGCAGCTTGGTAGCGGGGGGCGTAGATACGCAGTATTTT. The chain couples TRBV5-1 to TRBJ2-3, with 10 bases lining up with TRBD2. The CDR3 has 15 residues. V shed 0 bases, J shed 5 bases, and the junction held 3 bases outside the gene matches. The germline CDR1 and CDR2 sequences are SGHRS and YFSETQ.

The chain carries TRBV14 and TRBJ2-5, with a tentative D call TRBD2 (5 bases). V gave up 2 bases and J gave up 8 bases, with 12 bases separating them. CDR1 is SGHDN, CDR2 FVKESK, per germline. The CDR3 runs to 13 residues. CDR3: CASSQTQRGTQYF. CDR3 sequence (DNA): TGTGCCAGCAGCCAAACCCAACGGGGTACCCAGTACTTC.

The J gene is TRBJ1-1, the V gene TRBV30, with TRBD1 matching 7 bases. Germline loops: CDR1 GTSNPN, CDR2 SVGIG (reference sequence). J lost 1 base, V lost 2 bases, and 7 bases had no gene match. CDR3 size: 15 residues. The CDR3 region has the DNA TGTGCCTGGAGTCAACTAGGACAGGCGAACACTGAAGCTTTCTTT. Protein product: CAWSQLGQANTEAFF.

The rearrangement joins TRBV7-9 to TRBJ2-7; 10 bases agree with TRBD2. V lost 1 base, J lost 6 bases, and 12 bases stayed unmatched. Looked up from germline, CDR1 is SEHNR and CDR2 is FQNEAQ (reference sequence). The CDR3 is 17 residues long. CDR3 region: CASSLGILAGVDSEQYF. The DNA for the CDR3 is TGTGCCAGCAGCTTAGGTATTCTAGCGGGAGTAGATAGCGAGCAGTACTTC.

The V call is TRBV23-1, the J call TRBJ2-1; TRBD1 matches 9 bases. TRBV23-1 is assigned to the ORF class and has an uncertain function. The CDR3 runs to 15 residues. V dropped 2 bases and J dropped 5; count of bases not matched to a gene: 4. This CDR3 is CASSQPGQGDNEQFF. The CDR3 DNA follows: TGCGCCAGCAGTCAACCGGGACAGGGCGACAATGAGCAGTTCTTC.

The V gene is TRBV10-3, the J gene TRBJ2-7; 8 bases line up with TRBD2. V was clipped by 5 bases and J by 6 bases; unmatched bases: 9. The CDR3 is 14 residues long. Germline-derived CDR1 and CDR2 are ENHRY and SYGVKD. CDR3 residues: CAISPGGAEGEQYF. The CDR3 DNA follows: TGTGCCATCAGTCCCGGGGGGGCAGAGGGCGAGCAGTACTTC.

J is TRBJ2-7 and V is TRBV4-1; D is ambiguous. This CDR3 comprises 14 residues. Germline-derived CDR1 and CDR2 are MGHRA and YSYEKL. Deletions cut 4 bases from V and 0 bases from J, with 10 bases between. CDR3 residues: CASSLLTSSYEQYF. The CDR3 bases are TGCGCCAGCAGCCTACTCACGAGCTCCTACGAGCAGTACTTC.